This TCR beta chain is drawn from a study of T cell responses to AZD1222 COVID-19 vaccine. Study at large: Analysis merged second doses at about 4 or about 12 weeks.

General observations from the study: The study found vaccine-associated CD4 TCRs spanning spike, dominant at 160-218 and 743-854.

Repertoires were generated with immunoSEQ multiplex PCR, while TCRdb's copy carries only in-frame clones and drops some. The sample records about 80,000 clones, around 90% being singletons. Looked up from germline, CDR1 is ENHRY and CDR2 is SYGVKD. This CDR3 is built from 13 residues. The junction had 6 bases not matched to a gene; V was cut back by 0 bases and J by 11 bases. In the case of this clone: The antigen remains unidentified.

This receptor was identified in an adult in good health. The sequencing here drew on peripheral blood, taken on day 0 of AZD1222 vaccination. J is TRBJ2-7 and V is TRBV10-3; 8 positions match TRBD1. The CDR3 DNA reads TGTGCCATCAGTGAGTCAAAGGACAGGGCAGAGTACTTC. It yields the protein CAISESKDRAEYF.